The 28 T cell receptor beta chains listed next were all sequenced from one sample in a study of STAT3 mutations in large granular lymphocyte leukemia. The assay was immunoSEQ multiplex PCR, and TCRdb's table has in-frame clones only and misses some. The sample lists some 30,000 clones; around 86% were seen once. Which antigens these TCRs recognize remains unknown. Study-wide points: At least one immunodominant TCR beta clonotype appeared in every T-cell large granular lymphocyte leukemia patient.

The sample was peripheral blood mononuclear cells. The receptors were sampled from a man aged 55-75 years with T-cell large granular lymphocyte leukemia. Some clones in this sample may be carry-over from other donors' samples.

The chain couples TRBV11-2 to TRBJ1-2; D is uncertain. The germline CDR1 and CDR2 sequences are SGHAT and FQNNGV. The CDR3 runs 14 residues. V gave up 5 bases and J gave up 2 bases, with 12 bases separating them. DNA for the CDR3: TGTGCCAGCAGCACCAGATTGGTGAACTATGGCTACACCTTC. This sequence encodes CASSTRLVNYGYTF.

The chain has TRBV9 and TRBJ1-2; D gene unclear. The germline V gene has CDR1 SGDLS and CDR2 YYNGEE. The V and J ends lost 0 bases and 8 bases respectively, with 11 bases between them. This CDR3 region has 13 residues. The CDR3 DNA follows: TGTGCCAGCAGCGTAGATGAGGGCCGGGGCTACACCTTC. This sequence encodes CASSVDEGRGYTF.

The genes are TRBV5-6 and TRBJ1-3; possibly TRBD1 for D (5 bases). Deletions cut 4 bases from V and 0 bases from J, with 8 bases between. Germline V gene sequence: CDR1 SGHDT, CDR2 YYEEEE. The CDR3 sequence is 14 residues long. The CDR3 coding sequence is TGTGCCAGCAGCCCGGACACCTCTGGAAACACCATATATTTT. It is translated as CASSPDTSGNTIYF.

This clone was counted a single time. CDR3 in DNA: TGCGCCAGCAGCTCCGGACAGGGGCTCTACGAGCAGTACTTC. Protein: CASSSGQGLYEQYF. The V and J genes are TRBV5-1 and TRBJ2-7, with 9 nucleotides matching TRBD1. Per the germline V gene, CDR1 is SGHRS and CDR2 is YFSETQ. Trimming cost V 3 bases and J 3 bases; bases outside gene matches: 4. This CDR3 contains 14 residues.

The chain is built from TRBV5-6 and TRBJ2-2; TRBD2 agrees at 12 bases. The CDR3 has 16 residues. With V trimmed by 3 bases and J by 3 bases, 3 bases remained unmatched. Germline lookup yields CDR1 SGHDT and CDR2 YYEEEE. This chain's CDR3 is CASSSTSGRHTGELFF. CDR3 sequence (DNA): TGTGCCAGCAGCTCGACTAGCGGGAGACACACCGGGGAGCTGTTTTTT.

This chain connects TRBV5-1 to TRBJ2-5; the match to TRBD2 covers 7 bases. V dropped 4 bases and J dropped 5; count of bases not matched to a gene: 14. Germline V gives CDR1 SGHRS, CDR2 YFSETQ. The CDR3 consists of 16 residues. The CDR3 DNA follows: TGCGCCAGCAGCCTACTGGGGAGGGGAGAGAGGGAGACCCAGTACTTC. Translating it yields CASSLLGRGERETQYF.

The gene calls are TRBV30 and TRBJ2-2, with TRBD2 identical over 13 bases. Looked up from germline, CDR1 is GTSNPN and CDR2 is SVGIG (reference sequence). With V trimmed by 2 bases and J by 5 bases, 5 bases remained unmatched. This CDR3 comprises 16 residues. CDR3 sequence reads: CAWSPGLAGWTGELFF. The CDR3, as DNA: TGTGCCTGGAGTCCGGGACTAGCGGGATGGACCGGGGAGCTGTTTTTT.

V gene TRBV28 combines with J gene TRBJ1-2; D remains ambiguous. Trimming pared 6 bases from V and 4 bases from J, leaving 9 bases between. This CDR3 spans 12 amino acids. Germline V gene data show CDR1 as MDHEN and CDR2 as SYDVKM. CDR3 sequence (DNA): TGTGCCAGCAGGTTGAGTCCCTATGGCTACACCTTC. Translation: CASRLSPYGYTF.

This clone was detected once. The rearrangement links TRBV30 to TRBJ2-5; possibly TRBD1 or TRBD2 for D (5 bases each). The CDR3 is 15 amino acids. The germline gives CDR1 GTSNPN, CDR2 SVGIG (reference sequence). Trimming stripped 0 bases from V and 1 base from J, with 12 bases between. The CDR3 loop reads CAWSVPREIQETQYF. For the CDR3, the DNA is TGTGCCTGGAGTGTACCCAGGGAGATCCAAGAGACCCAGTACTTC.

The chain couples TRBV5-1 to TRBJ2-2, with TRBD1 matching over 9 bases. Germline V gives CDR1 SGHRS, CDR2 YFSETQ. This CDR3 comprises 16 residues. Germline trimming cut 5 bases from V and 3 bases from J; bases unmatched to any gene: 8. DNA of the CDR3: TGCGCCAGCAGGCCGACAGGGGGTCAAGACACCGGGGAGCTGTTTTTT. This translates into CASRPTGGQDTGELFF.

The chain couples TRBV7-2 to TRBJ2-5; the match to TRBD1 covers 7 bases. The CDR3 spans 14 residues. CDR1 and CDR2 from the germline V gene are SGHTA and FQGNSA. V trimming: 4 bases; J trimming: 3 bases; junction bases outside the gene matches: 5. The CDR3 DNA is TGTGCCAGCAGCTCCGGGACAGCCAAAGAGACCCAGTACTTC. This gives the protein CASSSGTAKETQYF.

V gene TRBV7-9 combines with J gene TRBJ2-7, with D possibly called TRBD1 or TRBD2 (5 bases each). The CDR3 consists of 15 residues. V shed 5 bases and J shed 2 bases, with 16 bases lying between them. The germline CDR1 and CDR2 sequences are SEHNR and FQNEAQ (reference sequence). CDR3 sequence: CASSTTTGGPYEQYF. CDR3 in DNA: TGTGCCAGCAGCACGACCACAGGAGGCCCCTACGAGCAGTACTTC.

The rearrangement uses TRBV5-1 and TRBJ2-2; tentative D call: TRBD2 (6 bases). This CDR3 has 15 amino acids. V was pared by 0 bases and J by 6 bases, with 12 bases between. In germline, CDR1 is SGHRS, CDR2 YFSETQ. This CDR3 is CASSLAGSQAGELFF. Here the CDR3 DNA reads TGCGCCAGCAGCTTGGCCGGGAGCCAGGCCGGGGAGCTGTTTTTT.

This clone turned up a few times. V is TRBV5-1 and J is TRBJ2-1; 8 positions agree with TRBD1. Looked up from germline, CDR1 is SGHRS and CDR2 is YFSETQ. V lost 2 bases, J lost 9 bases, and 4 bases stayed unmatched. The CDR3 spans 13 residues. CDR3 region: CASSFAGGGEQFF. CDR3 DNA sequence: TGCGCCAGCAGCTTTGCAGGGGGCGGTGAGCAGTTCTTC.

The rearrangement joins TRBV10-1 to TRBJ2-7, with D perhaps given as TRBD1 or TRBD2 (5 bases each). Germline loops: CDR1 WNHNN, CDR2 SYGVQD (reference sequence). With 7 bases removed from V and 4 bases from J, the gap between germline ends came to 14 bases. The CDR3 consists of 13 residues. This chain's CDR3 is CASTGDARYEQYF. The CDR3 DNA reads as TGCGCCAGCACCGGGGACGCCCGATACGAGCAGTACTTC.

This clone has only one observation. This rearrangement joins TRBV25-1 to TRBJ2-7, with D maybe TRBD2 (5 bases). The CDR3 consists of 12 residues. Germline CDR1 reads MGHDK; CDR2 reads SYGVNS. Trimming took off 5 bases at V and 5 bases at J, with 10 bases between the two ends. CDR3: CASSRGVHEQYF. The DNA of the CDR3 is TGTGCCAGCAGTCGGGGAGTCCACGAGCAGTACTTC.

The gene calls are TRBV2 and TRBJ2-7; perhaps TRBD1 as D (6 bases). V dropped 3 bases and J dropped 7 bases, with 7 bases sitting between them. The CDR3 consists of 11 residues. Germline CDR1 and CDR2: SNHLY and FYNNEI. The CDR3: CASSDQGEQYF. The CDR3 region has the DNA TGTGCCAGCAGTGACCAGGGGGAGCAGTACTTC.

This clone has just a few counts. V is TRBV18 and J is TRBJ2-7; TRBD1 agrees at 7 bases. The CDR3 contains 12 residues. The junction had 6 bases not matched to a gene; V was cut back by 3 bases and J by 10 bases. Germline CDR1 and CDR2: KGHSH and LQKENI. CDR3 in amino acids: CASSPYTGDQYF. CDR3 in DNA: TGTGCCAGCTCACCTTACACAGGGGATCAGTACTTC.

The chain joins TRBV9 to TRBJ2-1; no clear D gene. This CDR3 has 14 residues. V was trimmed by 2 bases and J by 6 bases, leaving 12 bases between them. The germline V gene encodes CDR1 SGDLS and CDR2 YYNGEE. CDR3 nucleotides: TGTGCCAGCAGCGTTACTGGGAATTCCAATGAGCAGTTCTTC. It yields the protein CASSVTGNSNEQFF.

The chain joins TRBV7-9 to TRBJ2-1; D not certain. The CDR3 spans 13 residues. The germline gives CDR1 SEHNR, CDR2 FQNEAQ (reference sequence). V lost 5 bases and J lost 0, with 5 bases in between. Here the CDR3 DNA reads TGTGCCAGCAGCCTAGGCTCCTACAATGAGCAGTTCTTC. Residues: CASSLGSYNEQFF.

The chain combines TRBV7-3 with TRBJ2-5, with 9 bases matching TRBD1. V trimming: 4 bases; J trimming: 5 bases; junction bases outside the gene matches: 2. CDR3 length: 13 amino acids. Per germline, CDR1 SGHTA and CDR2 FQGTGA. The CDR3 loop reads CASSSDRGETQYF. The CDR3 nucleotides read TGTGCCAGCAGCTCCGACAGGGGGGAGACCCAGTACTTC.

The chain employs TRBV5-1 and TRBJ1-2; 11 bases agree with TRBD1. The CDR3 is 14 amino acids. CDR1 and CDR2 (germline): SGHRS, YFSETQ. J was trimmed by 4 bases and V by 4 bases; bases with no gene match: 3. The CDR3 is CASSRGQGGYGYTF. CDR3 in DNA: TGCGCCAGCAGCAGGGGACAGGGGGGCTATGGCTACACCTTC.

This rearrangement joins TRBV5-1 to TRBJ1-2; 8 bases match TRBD1. Germline loops: CDR1 SGHRS, CDR2 YFSETQ. This CDR3 comprises 15 residues. V was clipped by 4 bases and J by 3 bases; unmatched bases: 8. In DNA form, the CDR3 reads TGCGCCAGCAGCCCAGGGGACAGGAAAGACTATGGCTACACCTTC. Translated: CASSPGDRKDYGYTF.

The genes are TRBV6-6 and TRBJ2-3, with 8 bases fitting TRBD2. CDR1 is MNHNY and CDR2 is SVGAGI in the germline V gene (reference sequence). The J segment lost 4 bases and the V segment lost 4 bases, leaving 10 bases of the junction unmatched. The CDR3 covers 16 residues. CDR3 amino acids: CASSSRGGAGADTQYF. The CDR3 DNA reads as TGTGCCAGCAGTTCCCGGGGGGGAGCGGGGGCAGATACGCAGTATTTT.

The chain carries TRBV7-8 and TRBJ1-1; D call uncertain. CDR3 length equals 16 residues. CDR1 and CDR2 (germline): SGHVS, FQNEAQ. V was clipped by 3 bases and J by 1 base, with 15 bases between them. CDR3 sequence: CASSLRADIKNTEAFF. As DNA, the CDR3 is TGTGCCAGCAGCTTGAGGGCTGACATTAAGAACACTGAAGCTTTCTTT.

This rearrangement joins TRBV5-8 to TRBJ1-2, with D possibly being TRBD1 (5 bases). Trimming took 4 bases from V and 3 from J, leaving 19 bases between them. The CDR3 length is 16 residues. CDR1 and CDR2 from the germline V gene are SGHTS and YDEGEE. The DNA of the CDR3 is TGTGCCAGCAGCAATATACCGGGACGGTCAGACTATGGCTACACCTTC. It codes for CASSNIPGRSDYGYTF.

V usage is TRBV28 and J usage is TRBJ2-1; 9 nucleotides line up with TRBD2. Germline CDR1 MDHEN, CDR2 SYDVKM. Losses at the gene ends were 6 bases for V and 9 bases for J; bases not matched to a gene: 12. The CDR3 is 15 residues long. The CDR3 reads CASSPAGPAGGEQFF. CDR3 nucleotides: TGTGCCAGCAGCCCAGCGGGCCCAGCGGGAGGTGAGCAGTTCTTC.

The rearrangement uses TRBV7-9 and TRBJ2-1, with a possible D match to TRBD1 (6 bases). The CDR3 extends over 13 amino acids. The germline V and J ends were trimmed by 3 bases and 9 bases, with 12 bases remaining between them. Looked up from germline, CDR1 is SEHNR and CDR2 is FQNEAQ (reference sequence). The CDR3 spells CASSLQGQVEQFF. The CDR3 coding sequence is TGTGCCAGCAGCTTGCAGGGGCAGGTTGAGCAGTTCTTC.